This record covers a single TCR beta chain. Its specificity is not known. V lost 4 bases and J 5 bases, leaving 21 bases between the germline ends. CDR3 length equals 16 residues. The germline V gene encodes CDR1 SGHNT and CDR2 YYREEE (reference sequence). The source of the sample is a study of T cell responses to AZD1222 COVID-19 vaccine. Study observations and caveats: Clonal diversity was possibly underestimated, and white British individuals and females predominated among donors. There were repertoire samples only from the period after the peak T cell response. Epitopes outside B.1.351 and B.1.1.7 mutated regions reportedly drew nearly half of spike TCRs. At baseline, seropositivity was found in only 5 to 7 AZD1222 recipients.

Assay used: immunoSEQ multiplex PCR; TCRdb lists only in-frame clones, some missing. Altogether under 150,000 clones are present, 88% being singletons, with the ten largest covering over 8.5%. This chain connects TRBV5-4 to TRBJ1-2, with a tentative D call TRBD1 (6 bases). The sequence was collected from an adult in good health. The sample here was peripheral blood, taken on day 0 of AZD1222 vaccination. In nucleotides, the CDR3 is TGTGCCAGCAGCCTGGGAGGGGGAATAGCCGGGTATGGCTACACCTTC. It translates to CASSLGGGIAGYGYTF.